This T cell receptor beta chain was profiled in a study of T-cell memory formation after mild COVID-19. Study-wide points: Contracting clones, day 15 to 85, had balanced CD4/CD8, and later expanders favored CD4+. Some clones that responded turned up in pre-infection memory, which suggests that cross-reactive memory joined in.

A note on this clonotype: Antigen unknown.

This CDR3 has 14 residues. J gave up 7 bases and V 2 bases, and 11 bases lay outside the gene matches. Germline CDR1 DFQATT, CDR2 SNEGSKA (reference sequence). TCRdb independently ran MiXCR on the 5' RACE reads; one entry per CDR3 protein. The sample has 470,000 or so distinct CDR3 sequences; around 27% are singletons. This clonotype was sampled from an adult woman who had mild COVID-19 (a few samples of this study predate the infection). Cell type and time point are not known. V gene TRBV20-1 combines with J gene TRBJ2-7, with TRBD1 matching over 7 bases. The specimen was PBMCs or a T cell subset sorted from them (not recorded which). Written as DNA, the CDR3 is TGCAGTGCTAGAAGAGGGGGCCTCAAATCGGAGCAGTACTTC. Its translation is CSARRGGLKSEQYF.